This TCR beta chain was found in a study of early stage breast cancer tumors listed by TCRdb under 2017. Notes on the research overall: Of the approximately 15 invasive breast tumors, approximately 11 were found to be estrogen receptor-positive, progesterone receptor-positive and HER2-negative. About 70% of the 12 ER+/PR+/HER2- tumors were invasive ductal carcinomas, while the other four were invasive lobular carcinomas. On average, each sample had 8.5 to 10-fold read coverage. Across all samples, some 2.8 million templates representing around 1 million unique clonotypes were detected.

V has 1 base trimmed and J has 0 bases trimmed; junction bases matching no gene number 4. Including the terminal cysteine and phenylalanine, the CDR3 comprises 16 residues. Just CDR3 DNA is preserved here, 48 bases in frame from base 1. The CDR1 and CDR2 encoded by the germline V gene are SGHTA and FQGNSA. Each sample was amplified in two independent genomic DNA replicates, using 0.4 to 0.6 ug for blood and 1.5 ug for tumor or normal breast. TCRB sequencing of genomic DNA was carried out with the ImmunoSeq Intro kit according to the manufacturer's instructions. Multiplex PCR ran roughly 34 cycles with proprietary primers and spike-in control sequences for absolute quantification. Single-end 150-bp reads were used to sequence an 87-bp fragment spanning the CDR3 plus the flanking V and J genes. Seven samples, with two replicates for each sample, were multiplexed per lane of an Illumina MiSeq using version 3.0 chemistry. The study's processing was this. The vendor's proprietary pipeline handled the raw data processing, merging both replicates into a single result for each sample. To define clonotypes, the study grouped productive rearrangements that shared the V-gene family, CDR3 amino acid sequence and J-gene segment. Clonality was calculated as 1 minus the normalized Shannon entropy (Pielou evenness) of TCRB abundances. T cell density was estimated by dividing total templates by the number of input cells inferred from the DNA input amount. Recon with default parameters was used to estimate total repertoire diversity and clonality. Clonotypes with over 0.1% abundance in tumor and at least 32-fold higher abundance in tumor than in normal breast were defined as tumor-enriched. TCRdb mirrors the immuneACCESS table, restricted to in-frame sequences. Some clones are absent from its copies; in checked studies, under half trace to an unresolved V gene, and the reason for the others is unknown. From that table come the V and J calls and clone size; the DNA was used to work out D and trimming. The table for this sample lists around 14,000 clones; about four fifths of them were counted only once. 7.6% of the sample comes from the top ten.

As to this clone: The antigen this receptor binds is unknown. No per-base quality is available; no much larger clone lies one base away.

Study-wide findings and limitations: Approximately 2.5-fold higher T cell density and higher clonality were observed in tumors than in adjacent normal breast tissue. Enriched TCRB sequences shared across patients were found to be mostly commonly generated sequences that were unlikely to play an important role in the tumor microenvironment. Chain pairing and functional markers such as CD4, CD8 and FOXP3 were missed by bulk genomic DNA sequencing of unsorted cells. Repertoires from blood resembled normal breast more closely than tumor, and using blood as a reference for each tissue separated tumor from normal in about 90% of the 16 patients. Because the cohort was small, a breakdown by tumor subtype could not be done.

Adjacent normal breast tissue was collected about 2-4 cm away from the tumor, rinsed in PBS and stored in prechilled RNAlater. Normal breast tissue often required roughly 90-310 mg of tissue for sufficient DNA because of high lipid content and low cell density. The study profiled bulk TCR beta-chain repertoires in matched peripheral blood, tumor and adjacent normal breast tissue taken from approximately 15 patients with early-stage breast cancer. The Qiagen AllPrep DNA/RNA Mini kit was used for genomic DNA extraction. The sequence links TRBV7-2 to TRBJ2-3; 7 of the junction bases match TRBD2. The TCR comes from a person aged 45 to 59 with breast cancer. What was sequenced was normal breast tissue next to the tumor. The CDR3 reads as follows: CASSLVSGISTDTQYF. At the DNA level, the sequence is TGTGCCAGCAGCTTAGTGAGCGGGATTAGCACAGATACGCAGTATTTT.